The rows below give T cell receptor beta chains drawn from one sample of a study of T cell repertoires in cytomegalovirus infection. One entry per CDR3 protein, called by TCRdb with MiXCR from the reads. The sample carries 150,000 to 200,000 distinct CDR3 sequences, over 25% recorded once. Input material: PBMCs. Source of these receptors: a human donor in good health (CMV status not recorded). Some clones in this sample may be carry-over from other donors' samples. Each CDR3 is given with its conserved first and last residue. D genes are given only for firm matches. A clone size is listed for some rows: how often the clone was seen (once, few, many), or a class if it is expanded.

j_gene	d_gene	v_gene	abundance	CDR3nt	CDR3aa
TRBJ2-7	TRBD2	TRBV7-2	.	TGTGCCAGCAGCCCCGGGGGGAACGAGCAGTACTTC	CASSPGGNEQYF
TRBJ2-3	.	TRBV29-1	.	TGCAGCGTGAGAGCAGGTATGCCGCAGTATTTT	CSVRAGMPQYF
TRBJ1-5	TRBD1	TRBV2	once	TGTGCCAGCAGCAAGACAGGGGAAGGGCAGCCCCAGCATTTT	CASSKTGEGQPQHF
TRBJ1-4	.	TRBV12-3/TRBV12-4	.	TGTGCCAGCAGTTTAGATGATGCAACTAATGAAAAACTGTTTTTT	CASSLDDATNEKLFF
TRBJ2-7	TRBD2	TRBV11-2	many	TGTGCCAGCGGCCCCGGGGGGGACTCCTACGAGCAGTACTTC	CASGPGGDSYEQYF
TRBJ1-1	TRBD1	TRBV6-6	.	TGTGCCAGCAGTCCGGACAGGTTCCGAAGGTTTGAAGCTTTCTTT	CASSPDRFRRFEAFF
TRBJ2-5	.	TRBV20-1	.	TGCAGTGCTAGAGATCAGCGGTCAGGGCAAGAGACCCAGTACTTC	CSARDQRSGQETQYF
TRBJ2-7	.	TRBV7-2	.	TGTGCCAGCAGCTTAAGGGGCTCCTACGAGCAGTACTTC	CASSLRGSYEQYF
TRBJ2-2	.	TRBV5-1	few	TGCGCCAGCAGCAAGGAGCCCTTTAACACCGGGGAGCTGTTTTTT	CASSKEPFNTGELFF
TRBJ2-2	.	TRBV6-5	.	TGTGCCAGCAGTTCTGGACTGGGCACCGGGGAGCTGTTTTTT	CASSSGLGTGELFF
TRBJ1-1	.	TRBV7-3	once	TGTGCCAGCAGCCCTGGGACACCTACTGAAGCTTTCTTT	CASSPGTPTEAFF
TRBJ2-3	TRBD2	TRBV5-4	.	TGTGCCAGCAGCAGTAGCGGGGAACGCACAGATACGCAGTATTTT	CASSSSGERTDTQYF
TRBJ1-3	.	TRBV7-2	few	TGTGCCAGCAGCCTTCGCCGTGGGGAGTCTGGAAACACCATATATTTT	CASSLRRGESGNTIYF
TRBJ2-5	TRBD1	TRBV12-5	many	TGTGCTAGTGGCCGGAGACAGGGGCCCCAAGAGACCCAGTACTTC	CASGRRQGPQETQYF
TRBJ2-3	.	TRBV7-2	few	TGTGCCATTACCGATCTGGGGGCCCCCTCAGATACGCAGTATTTT	CAITDLGAPSDTQYF
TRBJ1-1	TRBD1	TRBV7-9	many	TGTGCCAGCAGCGACACCGGGACAGGTCAGAACGCTGAAGCTTTCTTT	CASSDTGTGQNAEAFF
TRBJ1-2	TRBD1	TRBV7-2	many	TGTGCCAGCAGCTGGACAGGGGGCGCCGAATATGGCTACACCTTC	CASSWTGGAEYGYTF
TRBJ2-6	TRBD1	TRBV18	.	TGTGCCAGCTCACCACCGATCCGCGTTAGGGGGCGGACCTCTGGGGCCAACGTCCTGACTTTC	CASSPPIRVRGRTSGANVLTF
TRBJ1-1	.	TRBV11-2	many	TGTGCCAGCAGCTTGCAGGGCGGAAGGAACACTGAAGCTTTCTTT	CASSLQGGRNTEAFF
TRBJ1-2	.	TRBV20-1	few	TGCAGTGCTACAATGCTCGCCTCCGAACATGGCTACACCTTC	CSATMLASEHGYTF
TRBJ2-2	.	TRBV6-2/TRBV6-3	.	TGTGCCAGCAGTTACCCGAAGAAGGATCCCGCGAACACCGGGGAGCTGTTTTTT	CASSYPKKDPANTGELFF
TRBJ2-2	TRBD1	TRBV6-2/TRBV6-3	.	TGTGCCAGCAGTTACTTGGGACAGGGAAACACCGGGGAGCTGTTTTTT	CASSYLGQGNTGELFF
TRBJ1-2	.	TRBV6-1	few	TGTGCCAGCAGTGCAGGGGCCGCCCGGGGCTACACCTTC	CASSAGAARGYTF
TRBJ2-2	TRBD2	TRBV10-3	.	TGTGCCATCCCCCGCGGGGGCACCGGGGAGCTGTTTTTT	CAIPRGGTGELFF
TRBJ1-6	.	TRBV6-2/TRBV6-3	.	TGTGCCAGCAGTTACGGGAGTGATTCACCCCTCCACTTT	CASSYGSDSPLHF
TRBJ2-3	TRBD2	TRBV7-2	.	TGTGCCAGCAGCTCCATAGCGGGGGAGGCAGATACGCAGTATTTT	CASSSIAGEADTQYF
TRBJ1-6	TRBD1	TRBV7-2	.	TGTGCCAGCAGCTCAGACAGGGTCTCACCCCTCCACTTT	CASSSDRVSPLHF
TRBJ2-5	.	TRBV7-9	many	TGTGCCAGCAGCTCCTACAGGGACGAAGAGACCCAGTACTTC	CASSSYRDEETQYF
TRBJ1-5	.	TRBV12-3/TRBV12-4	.	TGTGCCAGCAGGGCGCAGGGGAATCAGCCCCAGCATTTT	CASRAQGNQPQHF
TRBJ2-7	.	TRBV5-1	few	TGCGCCAGCAGCCGCCAAGGGGGGCAGCAGGAGCAGTACTTC	CASSRQGGQQEQYF
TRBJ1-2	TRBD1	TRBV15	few	TGTGCCACCAGCCTGGTGGGACAGGGAGGGTTAAACTATGGCTACACCTTC	CATSLVGQGGLNYGYTF
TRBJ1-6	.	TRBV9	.	TGTGCCAGCAGCGGCGACGGTTGGGCATCACCCCTCCACTTT	CASSGDGWASPLHF
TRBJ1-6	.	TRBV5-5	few	TGTGCCAGCAGCATAGGACAGCTTAATTCACCCCTCCACTTT	CASSIGQLNSPLHF
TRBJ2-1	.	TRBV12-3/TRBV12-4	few	TGTGCCAGCAGTGGGGGACTTTCTTTTGAGCAGTTCTTC	CASSGGLSFEQFF
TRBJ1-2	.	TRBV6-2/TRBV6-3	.	TGTGCCGTCGCCGAGAACTATGGCTACACCTTC	CAVAENYGYTF
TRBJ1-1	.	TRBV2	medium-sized	TGTGCCAGCAGTGAAGTCAGTGAAGCTTTCTTT	CASSEVSEAFF
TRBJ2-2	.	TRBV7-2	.	TGTGCCAGCAGCTTAGTAGCTGGGGGCGTAAACACCGGGGAGCTGTTTTTT	CASSLVAGGVNTGELFF
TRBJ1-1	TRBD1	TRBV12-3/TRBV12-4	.	TGTGCCAGCAGTCCGACAGGGGGAGGCACTGAAGCTTTCTTT	CASSPTGGGTEAFF
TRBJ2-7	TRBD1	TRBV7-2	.	TGTGCCAGCAGCCGAGGGACAGGGAGCTACGAGCAGTACTTC	CASSRGTGSYEQYF
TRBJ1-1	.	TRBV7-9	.	TGTGCCAGCAGCCCCCCAGCTATGAACACTGAAGCTTTCTTT	CASSPPAMNTEAFF
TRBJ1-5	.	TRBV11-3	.	TGTGCCCTTACCCCCCGGGGGGATCAGCCCCAGCATTTT	CALTPRGDQPQHF
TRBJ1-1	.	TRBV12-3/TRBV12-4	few	TGTGCCAGCAGTAACGGGTGGATGAACACTGAAGCTTTCTTT	CASSNGWMNTEAFF
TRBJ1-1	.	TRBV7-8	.	TGTGCCAGCAGCCCCCCGGGTCGCCTTAGCGCTGAAGCTTTCTTT	CASSPPGRLSAEAFF